This is a list of T cell receptor beta chains from one sample in a study of spatial heterogeneity in lung cancer. TCRdb reprocessed the 5' RACE reads with MiXCR, giving one entry per CDR3 protein. This sample has about 52,000 distinct CDR3 sequences, with around 7.7% found just once. Sample: PBMCs, taken at follow-up. The source of these receptors is a female donor with early-stage non-small cell lung cancer. CDR3s include the opening cysteine and the closing phenylalanine or tryptophan. A D gene is named only where the DNA matches it firmly. Size is stated for part of the rows, as once, few or many counts, or as a class when the clone is expanded.

V	size	D	J	CDR3	DNA
TRBV28	many	TRBD2	TRBJ2-4	CASTSGGASKNIQYF	TGTGCCAGCACTAGCGGGGGGGCATCCAAAAACATTCAGTACTTC
TRBV4-1	many	TRBD2	TRBJ2-1	CASSLGLAGGTYNEQFF	TGCGCCAGCAGCCTAGGACTAGCGGGGGGGACCTACAATGAGCAGTTCTTC
TRBV20-1	NA	NA	TRBJ2-3	CSASLGGRGRTDTQYF	TGCAGTGCTAGCCTTGGGGGCCGGGGCCGCACAGATACGCAGTATTTT
TRBV7-2	many	NA	TRBJ1-3	CASSLDGPSTIYF	TGTGCCAGCAGCTTAGATGGGCCCAGCACCATATATTTT
TRBV24-1	many	NA	TRBJ1-2	CATMGAREGYTF	TGTGCCACCATGGGGGCCCGAGAGGGCTACACCTTC
TRBV6-2/TRBV6-3	few	NA	TRBJ1-4	CASSAPGGAREKLFF	TGTGCCAGCAGTGCCCCCGGAGGGGCGCGTGAAAAACTGTTTTTT
TRBV10-3	many	NA	TRBJ1-2	CAISEEDWERFYGYTF	TGTGCCATCAGTGAGGAAGATTGGGAACGGTTCTATGGCTACACCTTC
TRBV12-3/TRBV12-4	many	TRBD1	TRBJ2-2	CASRPGTGQTGELFF	TGTGCCAGCAGACCCGGGACAGGCCAGACCGGGGAGCTGTTTTTT
TRBV29-1	many	TRBD1	TRBJ1-1	CSAHDRANTEAFF	TGCAGCGCTCATGACAGGGCAAACACTGAAGCTTTCTTT
TRBV5-1	many	TRBD1	TRBJ2-5	CASRTGAGETQYF	TGCGCCAGCAGAACAGGGGCGGGAGAGACCCAGTACTTC
TRBV5-5	few	NA	TRBJ1-1	CASSLDGLWGGAFF	TGTGCCAGCAGCTTGGATGGACTCTGGGGTGGGGCTTTCTTT
TRBV5-1	few	NA	TRBJ1-2	CASSFDSLYGYTF	TGCGCCAGCAGCTTTGACAGTCTCTATGGCTACACCTTC
TRBV20-1	few	TRBD1	TRBJ1-2	CSASPQGWRGYTF	TGCAGTGCTAGTCCACAGGGGTGGAGAGGCTACACCTTC
TRBV12-3/TRBV12-4	few	NA	TRBJ1-5	CASSFSRAQPQHF	TGTGCCAGCAGTTTTAGCCGGGCCCAGCCCCAGCATTTT
TRBV28	many	TRBD1	TRBJ2-3	CASKGGGTDTQYF	TGTGCCAGTAAAGGGGGCGGCACAGATACGCAGTATTTT
TRBV5-6	many	TRBD1	TRBJ1-1	CASSFLDRVDTEAFF	TGTGCCAGCAGCTTCTTGGACAGGGTTGACACTGAAGCTTTCTTT
TRBV7-9	many	NA	TRBJ2-5	CASSLFIGAGQETQYF	TGTGCCAGCAGCTTATTCATAGGGGCAGGGCAAGAGACCCAGTACTTC
TRBV7-2	many	NA	TRBJ2-2	CASKMRVNTGELFF	TGTGCCAGCAAAATGAGGGTGAACACCGGGGAGCTGTTTTTT
TRBV9	few	NA	TRBJ2-7	CASSAIPLREQYF	TGTGCCAGCAGCGCGATCCCCCTCCGCGAGCAGTACTTC
TRBV14	few	NA	TRBJ1-1	CASSFLTGEGGTEAFF	TGTGCCAGCAGCTTTTTGACAGGCGAGGGGGGCACTGAAGCTTTCTTT
TRBV12-3/TRBV12-4	few	NA	TRBJ2-1	CASSLARPYNEQFF	TGTGCCAGCAGTTTAGCCCGTCCTTACAATGAGCAGTTCTTC
TRBV29-1	many	TRBD1	TRBJ2-7	CSVAGQGAYEQYF	TGCAGCGTTGCGGGACAGGGAGCCTACGAGCAGTACTTC
TRBV15	NA	TRBD1	TRBJ2-5	CATSRTGVQTTQYF	TGTGCCACCAGCAGAACAGGGGTCCAAACGACCCAGTACTTC
TRBV6-5	few	NA	TRBJ1-1	CASSYSGSSGTEAFF	TGTGCCAGCAGTTACTCAGGATCCTCGGGCACTGAAGCTTTCTTT
TRBV6-6	few	NA	TRBJ1-4	CASSYSITHRVTNEKLFF	TGTGCCAGCAGTTACAGCATTACCCACCGGGTAACTAATGAAAAACTGTTTTTT
TRBV7-6	few	TRBD1	TRBJ1-1	CASSDRVLTEAFF	TGTGCCAGCAGCGACAGGGTTTTGACTGAAGCTTTCTTT
TRBV29-1	many	TRBD1	TRBJ2-1	CSVEDPRTGGLNEQFF	TGCAGCGTTGAAGATCCCCGGACAGGGGGATTGAATGAGCAGTTCTTC
TRBV10-3	NA	NA	TRBJ1-6	CAISQKDRDPYNSPLHF	TGTGCCATCAGTCAGAAGGACCGCGATCCCTATAATTCACCCCTCCACTTT
TRBV5-1	many	TRBD1	TRBJ1-2	CASSPQGDNGYTF	TGCGCCAGCAGCCCACAGGGGGACAATGGCTACACCTTC